This T cell receptor beta chain was observed in a study of T cells in Graves' hyperthyroidism and ophthalmopathy. Study findings and constraints: Blood samples included most of the expanded thyroid clonotypes exceeding 0.001.

The investigators amplified TCR beta CDR3 regions from RNA transcripts. Carried out on the TCR CDR3, a first-round RT-PCR used the HTBI primer set. TCRdb fed the multiplex PCR reads into MiXCR, producing one record per CDR3 protein. Of about 400,000 distinct CDR3 sequences listed, approximately 14% were seen once; the top ten hold 11% to 15%. Patients aged 18 to 65 had newly diagnosed hyperthyroidism that had lasted under 2 months. Each diagnosis drew on symptoms, thyroxine, TRAb, thyroid ultrasound and orbital computed tomography findings. Remarks on this clonotype: As yet, its antigen is unknown.

This sequence was found in a young woman with Graves' hyperthyroidism. Sequenced input: blood.

The CDR3 DNA reads TGTGCCAGCAGCTTGCGGGTGACTAATGAAAAACTGTTTTTT. Translation gives CASSLRVTNEKLFF. The chain combines TRBV5-6 with TRBJ1-4; no clear D. CDR3 length: 14 residues. Germline V gene sequence: CDR1 SGHDT, CDR2 YYEEEE. Trimming removed 1 base at V and 2 bases at J, with 6 bases between.